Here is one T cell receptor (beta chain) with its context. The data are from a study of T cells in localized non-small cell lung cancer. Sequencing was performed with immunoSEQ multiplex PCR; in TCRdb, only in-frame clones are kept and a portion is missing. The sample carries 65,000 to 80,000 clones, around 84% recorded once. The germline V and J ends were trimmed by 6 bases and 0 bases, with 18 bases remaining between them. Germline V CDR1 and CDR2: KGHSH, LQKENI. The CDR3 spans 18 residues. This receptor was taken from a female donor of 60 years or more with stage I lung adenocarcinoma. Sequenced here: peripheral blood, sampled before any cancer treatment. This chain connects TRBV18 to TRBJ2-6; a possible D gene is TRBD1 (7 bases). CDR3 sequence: CASSLLTGEDSGANVLTF. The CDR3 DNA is TGTGCCAGCTCCCTTCTCACAGGGGAGGACTCTGGGGCCAACGTCCTGACTTTC.